A single sample gave rise to the 21 T cell receptor beta chains below, sequenced in a study of T cells expressing NK-cell markers (TCRdb year 2020). The library came from 5' RACE. TCRdb records Illumina HiSeq 2000 as the sequencer. TCRdb reprocessed the reads, so every CDR3 protein sequence counts as one entry and DNA is not shown. The sample table on file contains 150,000 or so distinct CDR3 sequences. The ten largest account for around a third of the sample. Input material: blood T cells: a sorted CD56 or NKG2C T cell subset, CD4+ or CD8+ T cells, or bulk PBMC T cells (not recorded which). These receptors were collected from a woman aged 45-65 years in good health. Donor details come from another sample of the same person, matched by shared clones.

The chain has TRBV7-6 and TRBJ2-7; the TCRdb D gene call, TRBD1, has no DNA to confirm it. Germline-derived CDR1 and CDR2 are SGHVS and FNYEAQ. This CDR3 comprises 15 residues. CDR3 protein: CASSQGAGLSYEQYF.

The chain combines TRBV7-9 with TRBJ2-1; the D call of TRBD2 rests on TCRdb alone, since no DNA is present to check it. This CDR3 spans 16 amino acids. Germline V lookup: CDR1 SEHNR, CDR2 FQNEAQ (reference sequence). This chain's CDR3 is CASSLEGLARNNEQFF.

This chain uses TRBV24-1 with TRBJ2-1; the D gene TCRdb calls, TRBD1, cannot be checked with no DNA. This CDR3 is built from 13 residues. The V gene's germline CDR1 is KGHDR and CDR2 SFDVKD. CDR3 region: CATWDSAYNEQFF.

J is TRBJ2-1 and V is TRBV6-6. Germline CDR1 reads MNHNY; CDR2 reads SVGAGI (reference sequence). This CDR3 contains 15 residues. CDR3 loop: CASSLAGVPHNEQFF.

The rearrangement links TRBV2 to TRBJ2-3; TCRdb names TRBD2, which stays unverified in the absence of DNA. The CDR3 spans 16 residues. In germline, CDR1 is SNHLY, CDR2 FYNNEI. CDR3 sequence reads: CASSEDGSGSTDTQYF.

The chain uses TRBV7-8 and TRBJ2-1; absent DNA, TCRdb's TRBD2 call cannot be checked. This CDR3 spans 15 amino acids. Germline CDR1 reads SGHVS; CDR2 reads FQNEAQ. The CDR3 loop reads CASSFSGTSGIEQFF. The full variable domain, completed using reference TRBV7-8 and TRBJ2-1, is GAGVSQSPRYKVAKRGQDVALRCDPISGHVSLFWYQQALGQGPEFLTYFQNEAQLDKSGLPSDRFFAERPEGSVSTLKIQRTQQEDSAVYLCASSFSGTSGIEQFFGPGTRLTVL.

The V and J genes are TRBV4-1 and TRBJ2-7; lacking DNA, the TRBD2 call made by TCRdb goes unchecked. This CDR3 has 16 amino acids. Germline assignment: CDR1 MGHRA and CDR2 YSYEKL. The CDR3 protein is CASSQVFSGFDYEQYF.

The rearrangement joins TRBV9 to TRBJ2-1; TCRdb's assignment of TRBD2 cannot be checked, as there is no DNA. The length of the CDR3 is 16 residues. Germline V gene data show CDR1 as SGDLS and CDR2 as YYNGEE. CDR3 loop: CASSPQRARSEDEQFF.

CDR3 sequence reads: CASSPQLSGLLGNGELFF. This sequence joins TRBV7-9 and TRBJ2-2; TCRdb returns TRBD2, unconfirmable since there is no DNA. Germline values: CDR1 SEHNR, CDR2 FQNEAQ (reference sequence). The CDR3 runs to 18 residues.

V usage is TRBV13 and J usage is TRBJ2-7; TCRdb selects TRBD1, and the lack of DNA leaves this call unchecked. The CDR3 has 16 amino acids. CDR1 is PRHDT and CDR2 is FYEKMQ in the germline V gene (reference sequence). The CDR3 protein is CASSDTGGLSSYEQYF.

The rearrangement joins TRBV6-5 to TRBJ1-6; the TCRdb D gene call, TRBD1, has no DNA to confirm it. From germline, CDR1 is MNHEY and CDR2 SVGAGI. The CDR3 has 16 residues. The CDR3 here is CASSPDQGAAESPLHF.

The chain combines TRBV29-1 with TRBJ2-1. Germline CDR1 and CDR2: SQVTM and ANQGSEA. The CDR3 spans 14 residues. CDR3 sequence reads: CSVEGVGLDNEQFF.

The chain carries TRBV12-3 or TRBV12-4 and TRBJ2-1; the D gene TCRdb calls, TRBD2, cannot be checked with no DNA. The CDR3 length is 19 residues. CDR3 loop: CASTLVVGGRPLDYNEQFF.

The chain is built from TRBV4-1 and TRBJ2-3. The germline V gene has CDR1 MGHRA and CDR2 YSYEKL. CDR3 length equals 13 residues. The CDR3 sequence is CASSPLASDTQYF.

The genes are TRBV27 and TRBJ2-4; TCRdb's D gene call, TRBD2, goes unchecked for lack of DNA. This CDR3 contains 14 residues. Germline lookup yields CDR1 MNHEY and CDR2 SMNVEV (reference sequence). CDR3 loop: CASAHPGAQNIQYF.

This sequence joins TRBV6-1 and TRBJ1-1; the D call of TRBD1 rests on TCRdb alone, since no DNA is present to check it. This CDR3 spans 14 amino acids. CDR1 and CDR2 from the germline V gene are MNHNS and SASEGT. The CDR3 here is CASSWGSMNTEAFF.

V usage is TRBV6-5 and J usage is TRBJ1-2; with no DNA, the TCRdb D assignment of TRBD1 cannot be verified. Germline-derived CDR1 and CDR2 are MNHEY and SVGAGI. This CDR3 is built from 16 residues. CDR3 in amino acids: CASSYSKGGDSYGYTF.

The chain employs TRBV3-1 and TRBJ2-2; TCRdb proposes TRBD1, but this gene call is untestable without DNA. The CDR3 has 17 residues. Germline-derived CDR1 and CDR2 are LGHDT and YNNKEL (reference sequence). The CDR3 protein is CASSQDMGQINTGELFF.

V is TRBV28 and J is TRBJ2-3. This CDR3 has 14 amino acids. Germline V CDR1 and CDR2: MDHEN, SYDVKM. The chain's CDR3 is CASSFRSGTDTQYF.

The chain recombines TRBV24-1 with TRBJ2-2; TCRdb gives TRBD2 as the D gene, but with no DNA this cannot be confirmed. Germline V gene sequence: CDR1 KGHDR, CDR2 SFDVKD. The CDR3 extends over 14 amino acids. The CDR3: CATSEPIAGGELFF.

The J gene is TRBJ2-6, the V gene TRBV19. The CDR3 runs to 17 residues. Germline V gene lookup returns CDR1 LNHDA and CDR2 SQIVND (reference sequence). The CDR3 sequence is CASSLDRPISGANVLTF.